These 10 T cell receptor beta chains were sequenced from one sample in a study of cytomegalovirus exposure and HLA in healthy donors. It was with 60 Vbeta and 13 Jbeta primers that the PCR ran. Sequenced by immunoSEQ multiplex PCR; TCRdb stores in-frame clones only, minus some. The profile shows 150,000 to 200,000 clones, approximately 80% of them singletons. Sequencing input: PBMCs. The receptors stem from a woman between 25 and 40 years old in good health and CMV-seropositive.

The chain joins TRBV6-6 to TRBJ2-5; D might be TRBD1 (5 bases). Per the germline V gene, CDR1 is MNHNY and CDR2 is SVGAGI (reference sequence). This CDR3 is built from 13 residues. Trimming pared 4 bases from V and 2 bases from J, leaving 8 bases between. The CDR3 protein is CASSLQVQETQYF. The DNA for the CDR3 is TGTGCCAGCAGTTTACAGGTACAAGAGACCCAGTACTTC.

This chain joins TRBV4-3 and TRBJ1-3; D may be TRBD1 (6 bases). V shed 3 bases and J shed 6 bases, with 9 bases lying between them. CDR1 and CDR2 from the germline V gene are LGHNA and YSLEER. This CDR3 comprises 13 residues. DNA of the CDR3: TGCGCCAGCAGCCACGGGACAACAAACACCATATATTTT. The encoded protein is CASSHGTTNTIYF.

The V call is TRBV19, the J call TRBJ1-2, with D perhaps matching TRBD1 (5 bases). With 5 bases removed from V and 1 base from J, the gap between germline ends came to 14 bases. Germline V gene lookup returns CDR1 LNHDA and CDR2 SQIVND (reference sequence). The CDR3 sequence is 15 residues long. The CDR3 is CASSADSQVNYGYTF. CDR3 DNA sequence: TGTGCCAGTAGTGCTGACAGTCAAGTTAACTATGGCTACACCTTC.

The chain combines TRBV19 with TRBJ1-2; a weak D match, TRBD1 (6 bases). The V end was cut by 5 bases, the J end by 4 bases, with 14 bases between. Germline CDR1 reads LNHDA; CDR2 reads SQIVND (reference sequence). The CDR3 totals 14 residues. The CDR3 protein is CASSQGQNGYGYTF. CDR3 bases: TGTGCCAGTAGTCAAGGACAGAACGGCTATGGCTACACCTTC.

CDR3 residues: CASSFGGSKETQYF. The CDR3 DNA reads TGTGCCAGCAGTTTTGGCGGGTCTAAAGAGACCCAGTACTTC. The chain employs TRBV28 and TRBJ2-5; D may be TRBD2 (5 bases). The CDR3 extends over 14 amino acids. Germline V CDR1 and CDR2: MDHEN, SYDVKM. Deletions cut 3 bases from V and 3 bases from J, with 11 bases between.

The chain uses TRBV6-5 and TRBJ2-2, with 8 bases aligning to TRBD1. The CDR3 covers 15 residues. Germline CDR1 and CDR2: MNHEY and SVGAGI. V was pared by 2 bases and J by 4 bases, with 3 bases of the junction left unmatched. The CDR3 region is CASSYGQGATGELFF. For the CDR3, the DNA is TGTGCCAGCAGTTACGGCCAGGGGGCCACCGGGGAGCTGTTTTTT.

This rearrangement joins TRBV7-8 to TRBJ1-1; 7 positions agree with TRBD1. V shed 4 bases, J shed 1 base, and the junction held 0 bases outside the gene matches. The CDR3 contains 13 residues. Germline CDR1 and CDR2: SGHVS and FQNEAQ. For the CDR3, the DNA is TGTGCCAGCAGCTGGACAGGGAACACTGAAGCTTTCTTT. Residues: CASSWTGNTEAFF.

The rearrangement links TRBV2 to TRBJ1-1, with D unresolved. This CDR3 comprises 11 residues. V was trimmed by 10 bases and J by 0 bases, leaving 6 bases between them. Germline V gene lookup returns CDR1 SNHLY and CDR2 FYNNEI. The CDR3 region is CAKALNTEAFF. The CDR3 region has the DNA TGTGCCAAAGCTTTGAACACTGAAGCTTTCTTT.

This chain connects TRBV6-1 to TRBJ1-4; D unresolved. V was shortened by 4 bases and J by 8 bases, with 20 bases between the two germline ends. This CDR3 is 16 amino acids long. Germline CDR1 MNHNS, CDR2 SASEGT. Written as DNA, the CDR3 is TGTGCCAGCAGTGCCGCCGGGTCCTCGATTGACGAAAAACTGTTTTTT. This sequence encodes CASSAAGSSIDEKLFF.

The genes are TRBV19 and TRBJ2-2; the D is unclear. Germline V lookup: CDR1 LNHDA, CDR2 SQIVND (reference sequence). The germline V and J ends were trimmed by 5 bases and 6 bases, with 10 bases remaining between them. This CDR3 region has 13 residues. Here the CDR3 reads CASSPVPPGELFF. The CDR3 DNA is TGTGCCAGTAGTCCCGTCCCCCCCGGGGAGCTGTTTTTT.